This T cell receptor beta chain was recorded in a study of CD4 T cells in relation to SARS-CoV-2 and coronaviruses. Before the COVID-19 pandemic, during about 2011-2019, CD4+ T cells were taken from unexposed donors. After 10 to 11 days of culture, CD4+ T cells were isolated. Profiled with immunoSEQ multiplex PCR; TCRdb holds only in-frame clones, not every one. This sample carries about 18,000 clones, 70% to 85% of them seen once, and the ten largest clones take over 25%. The length of the CDR3 is 13 residues. The V end was cut by 7 bases, the J end by 0 bases, with 8 bases between. Germline-derived CDR1 and CDR2 are MNHEY and SMNVEV (reference sequence). This clone is judged hyperexpanded. Antigen: not known.

The sequence was obtained from a human donor in good health. The sample taken for sequencing was CD4+ T cells from PBMCs, cultured in vitro. This chain links TRBV27 with TRBJ2-3; maybe TRBD2 (5 bases). The CDR3 region has the DNA TGTGCCAGCAAGCTAGCTAGCACAGATACGCAGTATTTT. Translation: CASKLASTDTQYF.